Given below is one T cell receptor beta chain in context. This sample is drawn from a study of blood T cell repertoires in COVID-19. Sequenced by immunoSEQ multiplex PCR; TCRdb stores in-frame clones only, minus some. The table includes roughly 180,000 clones, approximately 94% detected once. V was clipped by 4 bases and J by 0 bases; unmatched bases: 7. The germline CDR1 and CDR2 sequences are LNHDA and SQIVND (reference sequence). This CDR3 comprises 19 residues. The sequence derives from a man aged 25-45 years with COVID-19, enrolled during active disease. J is TRBJ2-6 and V is TRBV19; the match to TRBD2 covers 12 bases. The specimen was peripheral blood. The CDR3 nucleotides read TGTGCCAGTAGTAGGTCTAGCGGGGGGGCCACCTCTGGGGCCAACGTCCTGACTTTC. As protein: CASSRSSGGATSGANVLTF. The full variable domain, rest sourced from reference TRBV19 and TRBJ2-6, is DGGITQSPKYLFRKEGQNVTLSCEQNLNHDAMYWYRQDPGQGLRLIYYSQIVNDFQKGDIAEGYSVSREKKESFPLTVTSAQKNPTAFYLCASSRSSGGATSGANVLTFGAGSRLTVL.